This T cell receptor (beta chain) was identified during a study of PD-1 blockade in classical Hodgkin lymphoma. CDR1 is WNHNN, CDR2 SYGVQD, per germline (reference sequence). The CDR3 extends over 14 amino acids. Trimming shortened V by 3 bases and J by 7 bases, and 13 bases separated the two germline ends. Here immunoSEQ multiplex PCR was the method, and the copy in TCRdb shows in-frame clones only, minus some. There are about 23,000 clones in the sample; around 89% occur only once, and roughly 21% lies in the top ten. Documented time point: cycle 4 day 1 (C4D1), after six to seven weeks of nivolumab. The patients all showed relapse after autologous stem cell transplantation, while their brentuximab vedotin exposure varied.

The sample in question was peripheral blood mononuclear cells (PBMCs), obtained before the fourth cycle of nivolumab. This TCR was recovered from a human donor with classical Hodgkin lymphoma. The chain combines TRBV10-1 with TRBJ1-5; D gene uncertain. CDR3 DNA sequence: TGCGCCAGCAGTGACGGCAGCGTGGGGCAGCCCCAGCATTTT. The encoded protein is CASSDGSVGQPQHF.